Each of the 8 T cell receptor beta chains below was sequenced from the same sample in a study of Graves' ophthalmopathy and Graves' hyperthyroidism. Amplification of the TCR beta CDR3 regions used RNA transcripts (as template). HTBI primers primed a first-round RT-PCR, and a second-round multiplex PCR followed. MiXCR, applied by TCRdb to the multiplex PCR reads, yields one record per CDR3 protein. The sample contains 300,000 or so distinct CDR3 sequences, 15% to 20% of which appear only once. The sequenced sample was peripheral blood. The source is an adult man with Graves' ophthalmopathy.

The genes are TRBV6-1 and TRBJ2-7; D is perhaps TRBD1 (6 bases). CDR1 and CDR2 from the germline V gene are MNHNS and SASEGT. The CDR3 length is 15 residues. Trimming pared 4 bases from V and 4 bases from J, leaving 17 bases between. The CDR3 DNA reads TGTGCCAGCAGTGTTGTGACACAGGGCCATTACGAGCAGTACTTC. Protein: CASSVVTQGHYEQYF.

This clonotype has ten or more counts. This chain links TRBV29-1 with TRBJ1-2; TRBD1 matches 11 bases. From germline, CDR1 is SQVTM and CDR2 ANQGSEA. V lost 7 bases to trimming and J lost 6 bases; unmatched junction nucleotides: 13. The CDR3 has 15 residues. CDR3 in DNA: TGCAGCGCGGAGGCCGATGGACAGGGGGCCAATGGCTACACCTTC. It is translated as CSAEADGQGANGYTF.

At least ten counts were recorded for this clonotype. The chain links TRBV28 to TRBJ2-5; TRBD2 agrees at 8 bases. Trimming at V came to 1 base and at J to 2 bases, leaving 9 bases not matched to a gene. Germline CDR1 is MDHEN and CDR2 is SYDVKM. The CDR3 covers 17 residues. CDR3 nucleotide sequence: TGTGCCAGCAGTTTATTAGGGCTAGCGGGTGTACAAGAGACCCAGTACTTC. This translates into CASSLLGLAGVQETQYF.

This clonotype has ten or more counts. The J gene is TRBJ1-1, the V gene TRBV10-3; maybe TRBD1 (5 bases). Germline CDR1 ENHRY, CDR2 SYGVKD. V was cut by 0 bases and J by 1 base, with 6 bases left in between. The CDR3 loop spans 14 amino acids. CDR3: CAISESRGNTEAFF. The CDR3 coding sequence is TGTGCCATCAGTGAGTCGAGGGGGAACACTGAAGCTTTCTTT.

This clonotype occurred many times. CDR3 protein: CASRPIGQGAYEQYF. As DNA, the CDR3 is TGTGCCAGCAGGCCCATAGGACAGGGCGCCTACGAGCAGTACTTC. The chain carries TRBV6-2 or TRBV6-3 and TRBJ2-7; 8 bases align to TRBD1. V gave up 6 bases and J gave up 2 bases; unmatched junction bases: 9. Germline values: CDR1 MNHEY, CDR2 SVGEGT. The CDR3 has 15 residues.

This clonotype was found many times. This chain links TRBV7-2 with TRBJ2-5; 14 nucleotides match TRBD2. CDR3 length equals 17 residues. The germline V gene has CDR1 SGHTA and CDR2 FQGNSA. V lost 3 bases, J lost 4 bases, and 7 bases stayed unmatched. The CDR3: CASSLAGTSGSRETQYF. DNA of the CDR3: TGTGCCAGCAGCTTGGCCGGGACTAGCGGGAGTAGAGAGACCCAGTACTTC.

This chain joins TRBV18 and TRBJ1-1; D perhaps matches TRBD1 (6 bases). V was clipped by 2 bases and J by 3 bases, with 13 bases between them. Germline CDR1 KGHSH, CDR2 LQKENI. The CDR3 is 15 amino acids. For the CDR3, the DNA is TGTGCCAGCTCACCATCGACAGGTGGTGACACTGAAGCTTTCTTT. Translation gives CASSPSTGGDTEAFF.

Many counts were recorded for this clonotype. The chain links TRBV4-3 to TRBJ1-1; D is perhaps TRBD1 (5 bases). The germline V gene has CDR1 LGHNA and CDR2 YSLEER. This CDR3 has 14 residues. The V and J ends lost 2 bases and 1 base respectively, with 8 bases between them. CDR3: CASSQHDRNTEAFF. CDR3 sequence (DNA): TGCGCCAGCAGCCAACACGACAGGAACACTGAAGCTTTCTTT.